A single sample is the source of the 28 T cell receptor beta chains below, sequenced in a study of blood T cell repertoires in COVID-19 (dated by TCRdb to 2020 to 2022). Library method: the immunoSEQ multiplex PCR assay. Here the immuneACCESS table is served through TCRdb, limited to in-frame sequences with V and J called. Missing clones are a known gap in these copies; in checked studies unresolved V genes cover under half, and the rest lacks a known reason. The sample data list 100,000 to 120,000 clones, and more than 80% of these were observed just once. The ten largest clones represent around 8.5% of the sample. The sequenced sample consisted of peripheral blood. These receptors all come from a woman between 40 and 50 years old with acute or convalescent COVID-19.

The CDR3 here is CASSLSYTDTQYF. The CDR3 DNA follows: TGTGCCAGCAGTTTATCCTACACAGATACGCAGTATTTT. The rearrangement links TRBV27 to TRBJ2-3, with D hard to call. Trimming stripped 0 bases from V and 2 bases from J, with 3 bases between. The V gene's germline CDR1 is MNHEY and CDR2 SMNVEV (reference sequence). This CDR3 spans 13 amino acids.

Turning to this clone: The same CDR3 is also encoded by other DNA sequences in this sample. V usage is TRBV7-2 and J usage is TRBJ2-7, with 9 bases aligning to TRBD1. The V gene's germline CDR1 is SGHTA and CDR2 FQGNSA. The trim removed 2 bases at V and 1 base at J, leaving 3 bases unmatched. The CDR3 runs to 15 residues. The CDR3 region is CASSLQGQGSYEQYF. The CDR3 region has the DNA TGTGCCAGCAGCTTACAAGGACAGGGGTCCTACGAGCAGTACTTC.

This sequence joins TRBV25-1 and TRBJ2-3; no clear D gene. Trimming removed 1 base at V and 3 bases at J, with 14 bases between. CDR1 and CDR2 from the germline V gene are MGHDK and SYGVNS. The CDR3 is made up of 16 amino acids. The CDR3 here is CASSESALTGTDTQYF. The CDR3 DNA reads TGTGCCAGCAGTGAATCGGCCCTGACGGGTACAGATACGCAGTATTTT. Full variable domain (outside the CDR3, taken from reference TRBV25-1 and TRBJ2-3): EADIYQTPRYLVIGTGKKITLECSQTMGHDKMYWYQQDPGMELHLIHYSYGVNSTEKGDLSSESTVSRIRTEHFPLTLESARPSHTSQYLCASSESALTGTDTQYFGPGTRLTVL.

This chain connects TRBV12-3 or TRBV12-4 to TRBJ1-2, with TRBD1 as a possible D gene (5 bases). The CDR3 covers 13 residues. V was clipped by 3 bases and J by 7 bases, with 12 bases between them. CDR3 region: CASSFLQGGGYTF. The CDR3 region has the DNA TGTGCCAGCAGTTTCCTGCAGGGCGGTGGCTACACCTTC.

This clone is a singleton in its sample. V usage is TRBV18 and J usage is TRBJ1-2; D is undetermined. Germline V CDR1 and CDR2: KGHSH, LQKENI. This CDR3 is built from 13 residues. Deletions cut 0 bases from V and 5 bases from J, with 7 bases between. CDR3 nucleotide sequence: TGTGCCAGCTCACCACCGAGGGTATATGGCTACACCTTC. Translated, it gives CASSPPRVYGYTF.

The chain carries TRBV30 and TRBJ1-6; 9 bases are shared with TRBD1. V shed 8 bases, J shed 7 bases, and the junction held 3 bases outside the gene matches. Germline V gene data show CDR1 as GTSNPN and CDR2 as SVGIG (reference sequence). The CDR3 consists of 12 residues. CDR3 loop: CAGDRENSPLHF. CDR3 in DNA: TGTGCCGGGGACAGGGAGAATTCACCCCTCCACTTT.

This rearrangement joins TRBV4-3 to TRBJ1-2; possible D gene TRBD1, 6 bases. The CDR3 extends over 12 amino acids. V lost 5 bases and J 5 bases, leaving 9 bases between the germline ends. Germline CDR1 and CDR2: LGHNA and YSLEER. CDR3 protein: CASSNTGYGYTF. CDR3 coding DNA: TGCGCCAGCAGCAATACAGGGTATGGCTACACCTTC.

V and J are TRBV12-3 or TRBV12-4 and TRBJ1-1, with D unclear. Trimming removed 8 bases from V and 0 bases from J, with 10 bases in between. CDR3 length: 13 amino acids. CDR3 sequence reads: CASLGLLNTEAFF. In nucleotides, the CDR3 is TGTGCCAGCCTCGGGTTACTGAACACTGAAGCTTTCTTT.

The chain uses TRBV28 and TRBJ2-3; 9 bases match TRBD1. CDR1 is MDHEN and CDR2 is SYDVKM in the germline V gene. Trimming removed 5 bases from V and 4 bases from J; junction bases left unmatched: 10. The CDR3 consists of 16 residues. CDR3 bases: TGTGCCAGCAGTCCAAACAGGGGGCGCCGGGCAGATACGCAGTATTTT. This translates into CASSPNRGRRADTQYF.

V usage is TRBV6-2 or TRBV6-3 and J usage is TRBJ1-2, with TRBD1 as a possible D gene (5 bases). The CDR3 runs 15 residues. Germline V gives CDR1 MNHEY, CDR2 SVGEGT. Trimming removed 0 bases at V and 6 bases at J, with 14 bases between. CDR3 amino acids: CASSYSLGRANGYTF. The CDR3 DNA is TGTGCCAGCAGTTACTCGTTGGGCAGGGCAAATGGCTACACCTTC.

This chain connects TRBV19 to TRBJ1-6; possibly TRBD1 for D (5 bases). The CDR3 consists of 13 residues. Germline V gene lookup returns CDR1 LNHDA and CDR2 SQIVND (reference sequence). The V end lost 1 base, the J end lost 10 bases, and 8 bases lay between the germline ends. The CDR3 sequence is CASSIVTASPLHF. CDR3 sequence (DNA): TGTGCCAGTAGTATAGTGACAGCCTCACCCCTCCACTTT. The whole variable domain, remainder taken from reference TRBV19 and TRBJ1-6, is DGGITQSPKYLFRKEGQNVTLSCEQNLNHDAMYWYRQDPGQGLRLIYYSQIVNDFQKGDIAEGYSVSREKKESFPLTVTSAQKNPTAFYLCASSIVTASPLHFGNGTRLTVT.

The V call is TRBV5-1, the J call TRBJ2-3; TRBD1 might be the D (6 bases). The CDR3 is 15 amino acids. The germline V gene encodes CDR1 SGHRS and CDR2 YFSETQ. V dropped 2 bases and J dropped 1 base, with 11 bases sitting between them. CDR3 amino acids: CASSFAGVGTDTQYF. The DNA for the CDR3 is TGCGCCAGCAGCTTCGCAGGGGTAGGCACAGATACGCAGTATTTT.

This sequence joins TRBV3-1 (or the pseudogene TRBV3-2) and TRBJ2-3; 7 bases are shared with TRBD2. The V and J ends lost 4 bases and 0 bases, in that order; junction bases with no gene match: 13. Germline values: CDR1 LGHDT, CDR2 YNNKEL (reference sequence). The CDR3 totals 18 residues. As DNA, the CDR3 is TGTGCCAGCAGCCTTCCGGTAGCGGGCTACTCTAGCACAGATACGCAGTATTTT. Protein product: CASSLPVAGYSSTDTQYF.

This clone was counted a few times. The V gene is TRBV10-3, the J gene TRBJ1-4, with 7 positions matching TRBD1. J was trimmed by 3 bases and V by 8 bases; bases with no gene match: 9. The germline gives CDR1 ENHRY, CDR2 SYGVKD. This CDR3 contains 15 residues. The CDR3 DNA reads as TGTGCCATCCGATCAGGGGGGCTTCCTAATGAAAAACTGTTTTTT. This sequence encodes CAIRSGGLPNEKLFF.

The CDR3 sequence is CASSNNVRTGLAETQYF. The CDR3 DNA follows: TGTGCCAGCAGCAATAACGTTAGGACAGGGCTGGCAGAGACCCAGTACTTC. The chain couples TRBV28 to TRBJ2-5; 8 nucleotides agree with TRBD1. V was clipped by 6 bases and J by 4 bases; unmatched bases: 16. The length of the CDR3 is 17 residues. Per the germline V gene, CDR1 is MDHEN and CDR2 is SYDVKM.

The chain has TRBV6-1 and TRBJ1-5, with D tentatively TRBD1 (6 bases). Germline V lookup: CDR1 MNHNS, CDR2 SASEGT. V lost 3 bases and J lost 2, with 14 bases in between. The CDR3 covers 16 residues. The CDR3 bases are TGTGCCAGCAGTGATATGGCAGGGGTAGGCAATCAGCCCCAGCATTTT. This sequence encodes CASSDMAGVGNQPQHF.

The rearrangement joins TRBV10-3 to TRBJ2-1; D is uncertain. V was trimmed by 2 bases and J by 6 bases, leaving 11 bases between them. Germline V CDR1 and CDR2: ENHRY, SYGVKD. This CDR3 is built from 14 residues. The CDR3 DNA is TGTGCCATCAGTGAGGGGCAGGTTACCAATGAGCAGTTCTTC. This encodes CAISEGQVTNEQFF.

This clone was counted a single time. The V and J genes are TRBV9 and TRBJ1-6; possibly TRBD1 for D (6 bases). Between the trimmed V and J ends, which lost 5 bases and 3 bases, there was a span of 21 bases. The CDR3 runs to 18 residues. CDR1 is SGDLS, CDR2 YYNGEE, per germline. Here the CDR3 reads CASSDPETGSNYNSPLHF. The DNA for the CDR3 is TGTGCCAGCAGTGATCCCGAGACAGGATCTAACTATAATTCACCCCTCCACTTT. Full variable domain (rest looked up from reference TRBV9 and TRBJ1-6): DSGVTQTPKHLITATGQRVTLRCSPRSGDLSVYWYQQSLDQGLQFLIQYYNGEERAKGNILERFSAQQFPDLHSELNLSSLELGDSALYFCASSDPETGSNYNSPLHFGNGTRLTVT.

The V gene is TRBV7-2, the J gene TRBJ1-4, with 7 bases aligning to TRBD1. The germline gives CDR1 SGHTA, CDR2 FQGNSA. CDR3 length: 15 residues. With V trimmed by 5 bases and J by 3 bases, 6 bases remained unmatched. CDR3 amino acids: CASSPAGTANEKLFF. The CDR3 DNA sequence: TGTGCCAGCAGCCCTGCCGGGACAGCTAATGAAAAACTGTTTTTT.

The chain couples TRBV6-6 to TRBJ1-2; D is ambiguous. Germline V lookup: CDR1 MNHNY, CDR2 SVGAGI (reference sequence). There are 12 residues in the CDR3. V was shortened by 8 bases and J by 3 bases, with 10 bases between the two germline ends. The CDR3 bases are TGTGCCAGCCGGCGGGAGGACTATGGCTACACCTTC. Protein product: CASRREDYGYTF.

CDR3 residues: CACKLGGAYNSPLHF. The CDR3 DNA reads TGTGCCTGCAAACTTGGGGGGGCTTATAATTCACCCCTCCACTTT. The J gene is TRBJ1-6, the V gene TRBV30; a possible D gene is TRBD1 (6 bases). Germline V CDR1 and CDR2: GTSNPN, SVGIG (reference sequence). The V end was cut by 6 bases, the J end by 4 bases, with 16 bases between. CDR3 size: 15 residues.

The rearrangement uses TRBV4-2 and TRBJ2-3, with 7 bases lining up with TRBD1. The CDR3 runs 17 residues. Germline-derived CDR1 and CDR2 are LGHNA and YNFKEQ. The junction had 11 bases not matched to a gene; V was cut back by 1 base and J by 4 bases. CDR3 coding DNA: TGTGCCAGCAGCCAAGGGGTAATACAGGGGCGACCAGATACGCAGTATTTT. This gives the protein CASSQGVIQGRPDTQYF.

The V and J genes are TRBV5-4 and TRBJ1-2; 7 nucleotides line up with TRBD1. Germline trimming cut 0 bases from V and 6 bases from J; bases unmatched to any gene: 5. Germline values: CDR1 SGHNT, CDR2 YYREEE (reference sequence). The CDR3 has 14 amino acids. The CDR3 DNA is TGTGCCAGCAGCTTGGACAGGGGTACCGATGGCTACACCTTC. Translating it yields CASSLDRGTDGYTF.

In this sample, this clone turned up a few times. The CDR3 loop is CAVNRESGPQHF. The CDR3 bases are TGTGCCGTGAACAGGGAGTCGGGGCCCCAGCATTTT. The genes are TRBV30 and TRBJ1-5, with a weak D call TRBD1 (6 bases). The CDR3 loop spans 12 amino acids. The germline V gene has CDR1 GTSNPN and CDR2 SVGIG (reference sequence). Trimming cost V 8 bases and J 9 bases, with 17 bases left between them.

This rearrangement joins TRBV10-3 to TRBJ1-2, with D uncertain. This CDR3 has 12 amino acids. V lost 6 bases to trimming and J lost 3 bases, with 8 bases between them. The germline V gene encodes CDR1 ENHRY and CDR2 SYGVKD. Here the CDR3 reads CAIRLGDYGYTF. CDR3 bases: TGTGCCATCAGACTCGGGGACTATGGCTACACCTTC.

The rearrangement links TRBV18 to TRBJ1-2; D is possibly TRBD1 (5 bases). Trimming left V 2 bases short and J 3 bases short, with 13 bases between. The CDR3 sequence is 15 residues long. Germline CDR1 and CDR2: KGHSH and LQKENI. The CDR3 region is CASSPGGKGDYGYTF. The CDR3 DNA reads TGTGCCAGCTCACCAGGGGGGAAAGGGGACTATGGCTACACCTTC.

The rearrangement joins TRBV3-1 (or the pseudogene TRBV3-2) to TRBJ1-4; D call uncertain. The CDR3 extends over 15 amino acids. Germline V gene data show CDR1 as LGHDT and CDR2 as YNNKEL (reference sequence). Trimming left V 1 base short and J 7 bases short, with 13 bases between. CDR3 nucleotides: TGTGCCAGCAGCCAAGTCGGAGGCGTTGGTGAAAAACTGTTTTTT. Residues: CASSQVGGVGEKLFF.

The count of this clone is one. The gene calls are TRBV4-3 and TRBJ2-1; D possibly corresponds to TRBD2 (6 bases). CDR1 is LGHNA and CDR2 is YSLEER in the germline V gene. Trimming left V 5 bases short and J 6 bases short, with 17 bases between. The CDR3 extends over 15 amino acids. The CDR3, as DNA: TGCGCCAGCAGCACACTAGCTTTGGCCCCCAATGAGCAGTTCTTC. This sequence encodes CASSTLALAPNEQFF.